This record covers a single T cell receptor (beta chain). Its specificity is not known. This record comes from a study of T-cell memory formation after mild COVID-19. Looking at the study overall: Largely donor-specific TCR clusters were found.

This CDR3 has 15 amino acids. The trim removed 5 bases at V and 4 bases at J, leaving 8 bases unmatched. 5'RACE primed at constant segments yielded TCR alpha and TCR beta cDNA libraries bearing sample barcodes and UMIs. TCRdb independently ran MiXCR on the 5' RACE reads; one entry per CDR3 protein. The sample records tens of thousands of distinct CDR3 sequences, around 13% being singletons. The study, taken as a whole, reports: Some clones that responded were present in memory (sampled pre-infection), which suggests cross-reactive memory joined.

This sequence was found in a man aged 18 to 30 who had mild COVID-19 (a few samples of this study predate the infection). Cell type and time point are not known. Sample: PBMCs or a T cell subset sorted from them (not recorded which). The genes are TRBV12-3 or TRBV12-4 and TRBJ2-3; 8 bases are a match to TRBD1. Here the CDR3 DNA reads TGTGCCAGCAGTCCGACTCAGACAGGGGCAGATACGCAGTATTTT. Amino acids: CASSPTQTGADTQYF.